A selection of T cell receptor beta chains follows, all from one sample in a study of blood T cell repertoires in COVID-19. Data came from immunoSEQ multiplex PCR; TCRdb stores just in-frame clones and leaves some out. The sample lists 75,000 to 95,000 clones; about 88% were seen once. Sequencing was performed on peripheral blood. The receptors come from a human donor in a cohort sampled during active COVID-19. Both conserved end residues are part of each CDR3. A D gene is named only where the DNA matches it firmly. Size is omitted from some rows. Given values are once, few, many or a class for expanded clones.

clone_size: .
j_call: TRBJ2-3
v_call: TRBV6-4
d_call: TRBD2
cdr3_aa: CASSPLAGDTDTQYF
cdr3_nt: TGTGCCAGCAGTCCACTAGCGGGAGACACAGATACGCAGTATTTT

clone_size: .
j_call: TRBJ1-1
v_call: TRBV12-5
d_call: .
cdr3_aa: CASGLALENRYQYATEAFF
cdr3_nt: TGTGCTAGTGGTTTGGCCCTCGAGAACAGGTACCAGTATGCAACTGAAGCTTTCTTT

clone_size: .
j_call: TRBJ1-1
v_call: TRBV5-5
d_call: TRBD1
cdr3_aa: CASSSEGQGYVNTEAFF
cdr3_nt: TGTGCCAGCAGTTCTGAGGGACAGGGTTACGTGAACACTGAAGCTTTCTTT

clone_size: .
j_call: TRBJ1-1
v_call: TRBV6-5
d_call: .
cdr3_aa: CASSYSGGEAFF
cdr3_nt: TGTGCCAGCAGTTACTCCGGGGGAGAAGCTTTCTTT

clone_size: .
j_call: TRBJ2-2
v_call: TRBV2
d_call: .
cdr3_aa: CASRNQETGELFF
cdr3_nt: TGTGCCAGCAGAAACCAGGAAACCGGGGAGCTGTTTTTT

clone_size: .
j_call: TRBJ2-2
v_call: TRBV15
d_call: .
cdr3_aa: CATSRGRGGSTGELFF
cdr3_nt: TGTGCCACCAGCAGAGGGAGGGGTGGTAGCACCGGGGAGCTGTTTTTT

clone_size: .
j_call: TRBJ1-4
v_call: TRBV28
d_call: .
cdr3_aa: CASSLGGTTNEKLFF
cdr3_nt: TGTGCCAGCAGTTTGGGGGGGACAACTAATGAAAAACTGTTTTTT

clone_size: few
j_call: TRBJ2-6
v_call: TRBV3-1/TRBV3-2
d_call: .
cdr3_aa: CASSQGDTNSGANVLTF
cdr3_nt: TGTGCCAGCAGCCAAGGGGACACTAACTCTGGGGCCAACGTCCTGACTTTC

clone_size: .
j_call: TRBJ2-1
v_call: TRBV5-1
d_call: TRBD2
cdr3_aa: CASMLSGTSYNEQFF
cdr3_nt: TGCGCCAGCATGCTAAGCGGGACCTCCTACAATGAGCAGTTCTTC

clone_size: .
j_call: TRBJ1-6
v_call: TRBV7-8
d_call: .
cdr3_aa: CASSRGQTNNSPLHF
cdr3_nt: TGTGCCAGCAGCCGAGGACAGACCAATAATTCACCCCTCCACTTT

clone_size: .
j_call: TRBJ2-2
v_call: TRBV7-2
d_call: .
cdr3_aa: CASSLAGAGGELFF
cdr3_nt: TGTGCCAGCAGCTTAGCGGGGGCGGGCGGGGAGCTGTTTTTT

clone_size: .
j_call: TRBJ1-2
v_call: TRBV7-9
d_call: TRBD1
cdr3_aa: CASSKGDSFYGYTF
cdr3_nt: TGTGCCAGCAGTAAAGGGGACAGCTTCTATGGCTACACCTTC

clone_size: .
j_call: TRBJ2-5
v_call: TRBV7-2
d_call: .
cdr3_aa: CASSHGTPLGTQYF
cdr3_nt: TGTGCCAGCAGCCACGGGACTCCTCTGGGGACCCAGTACTTC

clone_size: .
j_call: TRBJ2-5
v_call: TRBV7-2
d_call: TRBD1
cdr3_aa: CASSLVMTGGEQTQYF
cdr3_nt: TGTGCCAGCAGCTTAGTTATGACAGGGGGCGAGCAGACCCAGTACTTC

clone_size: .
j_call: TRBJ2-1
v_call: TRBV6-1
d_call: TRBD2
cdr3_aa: CASSGTSGRAKSSYNEQFF
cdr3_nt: TGTGCCAGCAGTGGGACTAGCGGGAGGGCGAAGAGCTCCTACAATGAGCAGTTCTTC

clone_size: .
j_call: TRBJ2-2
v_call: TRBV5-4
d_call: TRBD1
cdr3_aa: CASSPRTGMNTGELFF
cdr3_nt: TGTGCCAGCAGCCCTAGGACAGGGATGAACACCGGGGAGCTGTTTTTT

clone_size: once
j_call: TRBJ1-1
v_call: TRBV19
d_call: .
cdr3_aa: CASSMRITGPGTEAFF
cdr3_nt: TGTGCCAGTAGTATGCGTATAACAGGTCCTGGCACTGAAGCTTTCTTT

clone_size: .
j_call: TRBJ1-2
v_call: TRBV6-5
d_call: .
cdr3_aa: CASSSIQRGYGYTF
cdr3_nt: TGTGCCAGCAGCTCAATCCAGCGTGGCTATGGCTACACCTTC

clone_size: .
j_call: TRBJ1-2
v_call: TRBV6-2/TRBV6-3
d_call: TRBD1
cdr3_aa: CASSYGTGDIYGYTF
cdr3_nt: TGTGCCAGCAGTTATGGGACAGGGGACATCTATGGCTACACCTTC

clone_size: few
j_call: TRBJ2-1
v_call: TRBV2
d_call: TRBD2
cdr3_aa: CASSGDSGGNGNEQFF
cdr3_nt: TGTGCCAGCAGTGGGGATAGCGGGGGGAATGGCAATGAGCAGTTCTTC

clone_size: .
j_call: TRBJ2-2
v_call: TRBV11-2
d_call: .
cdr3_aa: CASSPFGAGELFF
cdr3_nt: TGTGCCAGCAGCCCCTTTGGAGCCGGGGAGCTGTTTTTT

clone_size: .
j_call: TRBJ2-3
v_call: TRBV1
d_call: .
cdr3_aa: CTSSQDHVVAGGNTDTQYF
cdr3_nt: .

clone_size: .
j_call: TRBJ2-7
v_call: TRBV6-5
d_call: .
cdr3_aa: CASSSRAGHYEQYF
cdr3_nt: TGTGCCAGCAGTTCCCGGGCAGGGCACTACGAGCAGTACTTC

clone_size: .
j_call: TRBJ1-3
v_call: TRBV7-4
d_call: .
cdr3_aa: CASSYFRGATGNTIYF
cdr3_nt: TGTGCCAGCAGCTACTTCCGGGGGGCAACGGGAAACACCATATATTTT

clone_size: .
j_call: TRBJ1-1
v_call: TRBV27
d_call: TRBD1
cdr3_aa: CASSSQGAAFF
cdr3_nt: TGTGCCAGCAGCTCTCAGGGGGCGGCTTTCTTT

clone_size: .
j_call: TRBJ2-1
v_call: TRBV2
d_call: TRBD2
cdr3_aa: CASRPGLATRGFF
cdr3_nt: TGTGCCAGCAGACCGGGACTAGCGACTCGTGGATTCTTC

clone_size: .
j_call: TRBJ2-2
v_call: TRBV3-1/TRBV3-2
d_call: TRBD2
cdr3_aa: CASSQTSGSANGELFF
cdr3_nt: TGTGCCAGCAGCCAGACTAGCGGGAGTGCAAACGGGGAGCTGTTTTTT

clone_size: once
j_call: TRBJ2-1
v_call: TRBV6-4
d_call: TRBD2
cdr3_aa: CASSDSAGGDYEQFF
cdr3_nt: TGTGCCAGCAGTGACTCTGCGGGAGGGGACTATGAGCAGTTCTTC

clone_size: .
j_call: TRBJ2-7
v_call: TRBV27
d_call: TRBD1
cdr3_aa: CASSSGQGYEQYF
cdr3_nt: TGTGCCAGCAGTTCGGGACAGGGGTACGAGCAGTACTTC

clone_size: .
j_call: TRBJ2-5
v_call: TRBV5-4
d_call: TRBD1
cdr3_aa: CASSPSTGGGETQYF
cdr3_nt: TGTGCCAGCAGCCCGTCTACAGGGGGCGGAGAGACCCAGTACTTC

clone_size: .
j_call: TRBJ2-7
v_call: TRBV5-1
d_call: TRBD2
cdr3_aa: CASSLGLAGMDEQYF
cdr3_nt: TGCGCCAGCAGCTTGGGACTAGCGGGAATGGACGAGCAGTACTTC

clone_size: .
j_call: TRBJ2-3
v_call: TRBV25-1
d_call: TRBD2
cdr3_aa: CASSDSGRGATDTQYF
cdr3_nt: TGTGCCAGCAGTGACAGTGGGCGGGGGGCGACAGATACGCAGTATTTT

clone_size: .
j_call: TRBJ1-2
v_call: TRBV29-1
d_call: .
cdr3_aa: CSVETEQFDGYTF
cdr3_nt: TGCAGCGTTGAGACAGAACAATTTGATGGCTACACCTTC

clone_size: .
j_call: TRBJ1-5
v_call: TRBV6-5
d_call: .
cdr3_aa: CASRQGTDNQPQHF
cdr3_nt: TGTGCCAGCAGGCAGGGTACCGACAATCAGCCCCAGCATTTT

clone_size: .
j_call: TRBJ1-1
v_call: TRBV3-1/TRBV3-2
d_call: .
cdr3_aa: CASSLGYATEAFF
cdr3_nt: TGTGCCAGCAGCCTCGGTTATGCCACTGAAGCTTTCTTT

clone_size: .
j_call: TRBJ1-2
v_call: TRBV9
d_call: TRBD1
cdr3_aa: CASSVSQGGVYGYTF
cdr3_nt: TGTGCCAGCAGCGTTAGCCAGGGGGGAGTCTATGGCTACACCTTC

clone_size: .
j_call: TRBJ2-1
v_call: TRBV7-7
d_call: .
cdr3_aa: CASSLGTGSNEQFF
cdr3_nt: TGTGCCAGCAGCTTAGGAACAGGGTCAAATGAGCAGTTCTTC

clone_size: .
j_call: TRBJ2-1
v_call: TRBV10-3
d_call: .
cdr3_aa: CAISEYGQLSYNEQFF
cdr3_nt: TGTGCCATCAGTGAGTACGGACAGCTCTCCTACAATGAGCAGTTCTTC

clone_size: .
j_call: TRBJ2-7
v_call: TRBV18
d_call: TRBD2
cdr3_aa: CASSSGGRGYEQYF
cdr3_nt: TGTGCCAGCTCCAGTGGCGGGAGGGGATACGAGCAGTACTTC

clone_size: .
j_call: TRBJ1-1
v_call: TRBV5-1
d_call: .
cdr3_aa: CASSLGQTNTEAFF
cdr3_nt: TGCGCCAGCAGCTTGGGACAGACGAACACTGAAGCTTTCTTT

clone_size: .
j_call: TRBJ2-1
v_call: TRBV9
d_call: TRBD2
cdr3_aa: CASSLLSGAYNEQFF
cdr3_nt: TGTGCCAGCAGTCTGCTTAGCGGGGCCTACAATGAGCAGTTCTTC

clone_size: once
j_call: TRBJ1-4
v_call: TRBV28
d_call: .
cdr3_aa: CASSRLGGVFF
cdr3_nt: TGTGCCAGCAGCCGGTTGGGAGGAGTGTTTTTT

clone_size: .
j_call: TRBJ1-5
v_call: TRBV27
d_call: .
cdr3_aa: CASSLFRDQPQHF
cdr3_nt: TGTGCCAGCAGTTTATTCCGGGATCAGCCCCAGCATTTT

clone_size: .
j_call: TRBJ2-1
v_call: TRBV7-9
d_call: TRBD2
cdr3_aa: CASSPAGGRSDEQFF
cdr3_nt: TGTGCCAGCAGCCCAGCGGGGGGAAGGTCGGATGAGCAGTTCTTC

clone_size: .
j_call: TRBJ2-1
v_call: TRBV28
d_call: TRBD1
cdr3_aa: CASSPGTGGWNEQFF
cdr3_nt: TGTGCCAGCAGCCCCGGGACAGGGGGTTGGAATGAGCAGTTCTTC

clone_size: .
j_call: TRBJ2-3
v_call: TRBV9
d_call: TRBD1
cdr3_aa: CASSPRQGSTDTQYF
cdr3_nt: TGTGCCAGCAGCCCCAGACAGGGGAGCACAGATACGCAGTATTTT

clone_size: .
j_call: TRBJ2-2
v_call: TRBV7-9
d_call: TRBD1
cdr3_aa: CASSLASQGARYTGELFF
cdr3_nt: TGTGCCAGCAGCTTAGCGTCCCAGGGGGCGAGGTACACCGGGGAGCTGTTTTTT

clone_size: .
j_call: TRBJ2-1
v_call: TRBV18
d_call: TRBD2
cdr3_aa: CASSPGLAGVSYNEQFF
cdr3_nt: TGTGCCAGCTCACCGGGACTAGCGGGAGTTTCCTACAATGAGCAGTTCTTC

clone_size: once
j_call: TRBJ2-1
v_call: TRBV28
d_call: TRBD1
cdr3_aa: CASTSGQGTHEQFF
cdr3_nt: TGTGCCAGCACCTCGGGACAGGGTACCCATGAGCAGTTCTTC

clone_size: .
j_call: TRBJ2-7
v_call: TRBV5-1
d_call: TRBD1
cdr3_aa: CASSQTGGTYEQYF
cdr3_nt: TGCGCCAGCAGCCAGACAGGGGGCACCTACGAGCAGTACTTC

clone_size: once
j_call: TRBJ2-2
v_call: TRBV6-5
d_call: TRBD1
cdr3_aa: CASRTGTGELFF
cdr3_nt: TGTGCCAGCAGGACAGGGACCGGGGAGCTGTTTTTT

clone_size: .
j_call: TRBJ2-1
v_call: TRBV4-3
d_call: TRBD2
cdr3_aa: CASSQDSSGSYNEQFF
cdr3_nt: TGCGCCAGCAGCCAAGACTCTAGCGGGAGTTACAATGAGCAGTTCTTC

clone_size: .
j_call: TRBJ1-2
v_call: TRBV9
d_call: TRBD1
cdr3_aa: CASSEGQGVYGYTF
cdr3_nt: TGTGCCAGCAGCGAGGGACAGGGGGTTTATGGCTACACCTTC